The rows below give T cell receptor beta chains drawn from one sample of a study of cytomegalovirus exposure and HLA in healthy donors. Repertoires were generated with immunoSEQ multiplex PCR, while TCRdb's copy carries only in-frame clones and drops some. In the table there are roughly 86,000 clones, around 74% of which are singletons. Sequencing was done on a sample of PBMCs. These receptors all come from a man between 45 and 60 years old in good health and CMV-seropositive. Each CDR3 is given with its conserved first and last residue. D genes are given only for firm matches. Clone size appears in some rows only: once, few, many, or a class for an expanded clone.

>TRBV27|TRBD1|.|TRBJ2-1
TGTGCCAGCAGTTTGAAGGGGGCGAGCTCCTACAATGAGCAGTTCTTC
CASSLKGASSYNEQFF
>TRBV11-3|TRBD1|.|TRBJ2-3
TGTGCCAGCAGCCCCGGACAGGGGTACACAGATACGCAGTATTTT
CASSPGQGYTDTQYF
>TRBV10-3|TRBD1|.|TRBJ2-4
TGTGCCACCCTCTCGACAGGGAACATTCAGTACTTC
CATLSTGNIQYF
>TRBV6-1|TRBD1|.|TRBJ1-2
TGTGCCAGCAGCGGACAGGAGGGCTATGGCTACACCTTC
CASSGQEGYGYTF
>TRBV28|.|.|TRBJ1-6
TGTGCCAGCAGTTTGGAGGTTCGGAATTCACCCCTCCACTTT
CASSLEVRNSPLHF
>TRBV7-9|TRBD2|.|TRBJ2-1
TGTGCCAGCAGCTTAGTGCCTAGCGGGGACTATAATGAGCAGTTCTTC
CASSLVPSGDYNEQFF
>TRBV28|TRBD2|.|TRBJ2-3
TGTGCCAGCAGTTTGGGGCGGGGGGAAATCACAAATCCAGATACGCAGTATTTT
CASSLGRGEITNPDTQYF
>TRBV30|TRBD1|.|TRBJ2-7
TGTGCCTGGAGTGTAGGACAGGCGAGCTCCTACGAGCAGTACTTC
CAWSVGQASSYEQYF
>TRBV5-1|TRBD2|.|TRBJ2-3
TGCGCCAGCAGTGAGGGACTAGCGGGGACCGATACGCAGTATTTT
CASSEGLAGTDTQYF
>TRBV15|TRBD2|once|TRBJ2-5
TGTGCCACCACCAAAAACGCCGGGGGGGAGACCCAGTACTTC
CATTKNAGGETQYF
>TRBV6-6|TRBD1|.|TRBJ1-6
TGTGCCAGCAGCCCGGGACAGGGGGTTTCACCCCTCCACTTT
CASSPGQGVSPLHF
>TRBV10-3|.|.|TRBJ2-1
TGTGCCATCAGGAAAGATACTAGCTCCAATGAGCAGTTCTTC
CAIRKDTSSNEQFF
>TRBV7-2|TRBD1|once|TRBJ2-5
TGTGCCAGCAGCCACGGACAGGGTAAACAAGAGACCCAGTACTTC
CASSHGQGKQETQYF
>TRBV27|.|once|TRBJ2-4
TGTGCCAGCAGCGAAACAGAACCCAAAAACATTCAGTACTTC
CASSETEPKNIQYF
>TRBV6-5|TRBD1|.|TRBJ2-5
TGTGCCAGCAGAGCCACAGGGGTGTGGGAGACCCAGTACTTC
CASRATGVWETQYF
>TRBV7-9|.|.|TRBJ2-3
TGTGCCAGCCGATCCGGGAGACCCGGCACAGATACGCAGTATTTT
CASRSGRPGTDTQYF
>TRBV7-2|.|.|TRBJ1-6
TGTGCCAGCGGCCAGACAGTCCTTAATTCACCCCTCCACTTT
CASGQTVLNSPLHF
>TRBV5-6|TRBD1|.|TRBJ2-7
TGTGCCAGCAGCTCCAGTAACAGGGGGTATTTCTCCTACGAGCAGTACTTC
CASSSSNRGYFSYEQYF
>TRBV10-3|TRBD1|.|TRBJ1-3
TGTGCCATCAGTGAGGGGACAGGCCGCACCATATATTTT
CAISEGTGRTIYF
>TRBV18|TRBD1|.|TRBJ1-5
TGTGCCAGCTCACCATTTCAGTTAGGACAGGGGGCGCATCAGCCCCAGCATTTT
CASSPFQLGQGAHQPQHF
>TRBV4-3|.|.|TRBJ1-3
TGCGCCAGCAGCCAAGATCTTTTCTCTGGAAACACCATATATTTT
CASSQDLFSGNTIYF
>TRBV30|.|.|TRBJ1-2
TGTGCCTGGACTCAGGGGATCTATGGCTACACCTTC
CAWTQGIYGYTF
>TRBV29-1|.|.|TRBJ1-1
TGCAGCGTTGCTATATGGGGAGGCACTGAAGCTTTCTTT
CSVAIWGGTEAFF
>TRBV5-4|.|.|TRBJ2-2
TGTGCCAGCAGCTTGGTATCGAACACCGGGGAGCTGTTTTTT
CASSLVSNTGELFF
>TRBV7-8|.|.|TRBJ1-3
TGTGCCAGCAGCTTCATTTCGGAGTTGAGCTCTGGAAACACCATATATTTT
CASSFISELSSGNTIYF
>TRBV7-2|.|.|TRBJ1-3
TGTGCCAGCAGCGGCAGACTAAGCTCTGGAAACACCATATATTTT
CASSGRLSSGNTIYF
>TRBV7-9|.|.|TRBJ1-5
TGTTCCAGCAGCACGGCAGGTTCTGTTCAGCCCCAGCATTTT
CSSSTAGSVQPQHF
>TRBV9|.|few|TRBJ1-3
TGTGCCAGCAGCGTATTGTCGAACCGCTTAACAGGAAACACCATATATTTT
CASSVLSNRLTGNTIYF
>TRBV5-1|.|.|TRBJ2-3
TGCGCCAGCAGCTTGGTTGGGGAGACGCAGTATTTT
CASSLVGETQYF
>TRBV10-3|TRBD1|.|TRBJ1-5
TGTGCCATCAGGCCGGGACAGGGGGAGAACAATCAGCCCCAGCATTTT
CAIRPGQGENNQPQHF
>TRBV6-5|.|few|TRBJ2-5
TGTGCCAGCAGTTACAGCGAGATGAGAGAGACCCAGTACTTC
CASSYSEMRETQYF
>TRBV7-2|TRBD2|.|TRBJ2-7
TGTGCCAGCAGCCTGAGCGGGGGGCTCAACGAGCAGTACTTC
CASSLSGGLNEQYF
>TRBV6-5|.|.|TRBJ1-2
TGTGCCAGTCGGACAGTGAACTATGGCTACCCCTTC
CASRTVNYGYPF
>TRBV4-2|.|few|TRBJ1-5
TGTGCCAGCAGCCAAGATTACGGTGCGGGCAATCAGCCCCAGCATTTT
CASSQDYGAGNQPQHF
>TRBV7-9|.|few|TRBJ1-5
TGTGCCAGCAGTCAACAGGGTGGGCAGCCCCAGCATTTT
CASSQQGGQPQHF
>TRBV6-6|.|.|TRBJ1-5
TGTGCCAGCAGTTTGGACATCAATCAGCCCCAGCATTTT
CASSLDINQPQHF
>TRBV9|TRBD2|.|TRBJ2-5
TGTGCCAGCAGCGTAGGCGAGATAGCGGGGGCCCGAGGGGAGACCCAGTACTTC
CASSVGEIAGARGETQYF
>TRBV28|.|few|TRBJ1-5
TGTGCCAGCGGAGGGTGGGACAATCAGCCCCAGCATTTT
CASGGWDNQPQHF
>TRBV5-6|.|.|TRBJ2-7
TGTGCCAGCAACAAGAAATACAGTGGGCGCGAGCAGTACTTC
CASNKKYSGREQYF
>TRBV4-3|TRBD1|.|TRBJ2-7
TGCGCCAGCAGCCAAGGACAGGGGAACAACGAGCAGTACTTC
CASSQGQGNNEQYF
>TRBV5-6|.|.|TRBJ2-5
TGTGCCAGCAGCTTCTACTACCAAGAGACCCAGTACTTC
CASSFYYQETQYF
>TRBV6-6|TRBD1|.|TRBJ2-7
TGTGCCAGCCGTGTGACAGGGGCCTCCTACGAGCAGTACTTC
CASRVTGASYEQYF
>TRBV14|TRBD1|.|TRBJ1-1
TGTGCCAGCAGCGGACAGGGGGGAACTGAAGCTTTCTTT
CASSGQGGTEAFF
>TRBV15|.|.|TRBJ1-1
TGTGCCACCAGCAGAGGCCCCCCTGGAACAGTCAACACTGAAGCTTTCTTT
CATSRGPPGTVNTEAFF
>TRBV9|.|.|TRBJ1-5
TGTGCCAGCAGCGTATCATCAGGGGACAATCAGCCCCAGAATTTT
CASSVSSGDNQPQNF
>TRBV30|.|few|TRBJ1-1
TGTGCCTGGAGTCCCACAGGGTACACTGAAGCTTTCTTT
CAWSPTGYTEAFF
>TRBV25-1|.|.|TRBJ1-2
TGTGCCAGCAGTGGAGGCGACAGAATCTATGGCTACCCCTTC
CASSGGDRIYGYPF
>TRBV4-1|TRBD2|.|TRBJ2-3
TGCGCCAGCAGCCAAGATACTAGCGGGGGCACAGATACGCAGTATTTT
CASSQDTSGGTDTQYF
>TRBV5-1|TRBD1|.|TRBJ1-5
TGCGCCAGCAGCGAAGGGGGCGCCGAGTCTCAGCCCCAGCATTTT
CASSEGGAESQPQHF
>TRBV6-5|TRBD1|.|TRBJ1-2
TGTGCCAGCAGACAGGGGGTGTTCTATGGCTACACCTTC
CASRQGVFYGYTF
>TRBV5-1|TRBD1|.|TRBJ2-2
TGCGCCAGCAGCCCCTCGGACAGGTCAACCGGGGAGCTGTTTTTT
CASSPSDRSTGELFF
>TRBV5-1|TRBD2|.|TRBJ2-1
TGCGCCAGCAGCCCTTCTAGCGGGGGGCTCAATGAGCAGTTCTTC
CASSPSSGGLNEQFF
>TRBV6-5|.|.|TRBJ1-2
TGTGCCAGCAGTTCTCAGGGTTTAGGCTACACCTTC
CASSSQGLGYTF
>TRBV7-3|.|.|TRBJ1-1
TGTGCCAGCAGCATCGCTATGAACACTGAAGCTTTCTTT
CASSIAMNTEAFF
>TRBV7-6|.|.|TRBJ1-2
TGTGCCAGCAGCTTAGTTGGAGGGGAGGTTTTAGATGGCTACACCTTC
CASSLVGGEVLDGYTF
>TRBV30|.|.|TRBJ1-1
TGTGCCTGGATCGAGGAGGGGAGGACTGAAGCTTTCTTT
CAWIEEGRTEAFF
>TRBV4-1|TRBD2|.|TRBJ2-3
TGCGCCAGCAGCCTGAGCGGGGGGGCCGGCACAGATACGCAGTATTTT
CASSLSGGAGTDTQYF
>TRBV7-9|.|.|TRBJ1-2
TGTGCCAGCAGCACTGACCGCTATGGGCCAGGGTCTGGCTACACCTTC
CASSTDRYGPGSGYTF